This is a list of T cell receptor beta chains from one sample in a study of T cell responses to AZD1222 COVID-19 vaccine. Sequenced by immunoSEQ multiplex PCR; TCRdb stores in-frame clones only, minus some. The sample lists approximately 180,000 clones; 70% to 90% were seen once. The source material was peripheral blood, sampled 28 days after the second AZD1222 dose. The receptors shown here come from an adult who received the AZD1222 COVID-19 vaccine. Both conserved end residues are part of each CDR3. A D gene is named only where the DNA matches it firmly. Where a row states a size, it is once, few, many or the class of an expanded clone; other rows omit it.

j_call,clone_size,d_call,v_call,cdr3_length,cdr3_nt,cdr3_aa
TRBJ2-1,.,.,TRBV11-2,13,TGTGCCAGCAGCCCCGGGAGAAACAATGAGCAGTTCTTC,CASSPGRNNEQFF
TRBJ2-4,.,TRBD2,TRBV10-3,18,TGTGCCATCAGTGAGTCGATAGGACTAGCGGGAGCCAAAAACATTCAGTACTTC,CAISESIGLAGAKNIQYF
TRBJ1-5,.,.,TRBV9,9,TGTGCCTCCGGTAGCCCCCAGCATTTT,CASGSPQHF
TRBJ2-2,.,.,TRBV28,13,TGTGCCAGCAGGCCCCAAAGAGGCGGGGAGCTGTTTTTT,CASRPQRGGELFF
TRBJ2-7,.,TRBD2,TRBV28,14,TGTGCCAGCAGCCTAGGGAGGGTAGTTAACGAGCAGTACTTC,CASSLGRVVNEQYF
TRBJ1-5,.,TRBD1,TRBV2,14,TGTGCCAGCAGTGTACAGGGGGGAAATCAGCCCCAGCATTTT,CASSVQGGNQPQHF
TRBJ2-3,.,.,TRBV28,15,TGTGCCAGCAGTCCTCCGTTTGGGCCCACAGATACGCAGTATTTT,CASSPPFGPTDTQYF
TRBJ2-7,.,TRBD2,TRBV9,15,TGTGCCAGCAGCGCCAGAGCGGGAGAGGTGTACGAGCAGTACTTC,CASSARAGEVYEQYF
TRBJ2-5,.,.,TRBV11-2,14,TGTGCCAGCAGCTTAAACGGGCGTCAAGAGACCCAGTACTTC,CASSLNGRQETQYF
TRBJ1-1,.,.,TRBV18,16,TGTGCCAGCTCACGAAGGGGAACAGGGAGGAACACTGAAGCTTTCTTT,CASSRRGTGRNTEAFF
TRBJ2-2,once,TRBD1,TRBV5-1,15,TGCGCCAGCAGCAAGGACAGGACTTACACCGGGGAGCTGTTTTTT,CASSKDRTYTGELFF
TRBJ2-7,.,.,TRBV6-1,11,TGTGCCAGCAGTGAATATTACGAGCAGTACTTC,CASSEYYEQYF
TRBJ1-1,.,TRBD1,TRBV7-9,13,TGTGCCAGCAGCTCAGGGGGTCGCACTGAAGCTTTCTTT,CASSSGGRTEAFF
TRBJ2-7,.,TRBD1,TRBV28,15,TGTGCCAGCACAAATGGGGGGACAGGGGGCTACGAGCAGTACTTC,CASTNGGTGGYEQYF
TRBJ2-7,.,.,TRBV9,14,TGTGCCAGCAGCAAACGGCCGTCCGGATACGAGCAGTACTTC,CASSKRPSGYEQYF
TRBJ2-5,.,.,TRBV7-2,13,TGTGCCAGCAGCTTAAGAAGGGCTGAGACCCAGTACTTC,CASSLRRAETQYF
TRBJ2-4,.,.,TRBV19,19,TGTGCCAGTAGTATAGACGGCAGGGGGGGTGGTTCGGCCAAAAACATTCAGTACTTC,CASSIDGRGGGSAKNIQYF
TRBJ1-5,.,TRBD1,TRBV28,17,TGTGCCAGCAGTTCCCCCAGGGGGGCCTATAGCAATCAGCCCCAGCATTTT,CASSSPRGAYSNQPQHF
TRBJ2-7,.,TRBD1,TRBV4-1,15,TGCGCCAGCAGCCAAGAAGGACAGGGGTCCTACGAGCAGTACTTC,CASSQEGQGSYEQYF
TRBJ2-5,.,TRBD2,TRBV4-2,16,TGTGCCAGCAGCCACAACGTAGCGGGAGGGCCGGAGACCCAGTACTTC,CASSHNVAGGPETQYF
TRBJ1-1,.,.,TRBV28,14,TGTGCCAGCAGTCCAGGACAGAGGAGAACTGAAGCTTTCTTT,CASSPGQRRTEAFF
TRBJ2-3,.,TRBD2,TRBV28,17,TGTGCCAGCAGTCTATCCGCCATAAGCGGGAGAACAGATACGCAGTATTTT,CASSLSAISGRTDTQYF
TRBJ2-1,once,.,TRBV20-1,11,TGCAGCTCTTTTTCCTACAATGAGCAGTTCTTC,CSSFSYNEQFF
TRBJ2-1,.,.,TRBV7-6,15,TGTGCCAGCAGCTCCTACAGGGGAGGATACAATGAGCAGTTCTTC,CASSSYRGGYNEQFF
TRBJ1-5,.,.,TRBV6-5,15,TGTGCCAGCAGCGACACGGGCCAGAGCAATCAGCCCCAGCATTTT,CASSDTGQSNQPQHF
TRBJ1-2,.,.,TRBV3-1/TRBV3-2,13,TGTGCCAGCAGCCTGGACGGGCCCTATGGCTACACCTTC,CASSLDGPYGYTF
TRBJ2-5,.,TRBD2,TRBV6-5,14,TGTGCCAGCAGTTACCGCGGGAGGCAAGAGACCCAGTACTTC,CASSYRGRQETQYF
TRBJ1-3,.,.,TRBV28,17,TGTGCCAGCAGTTTATTGAGTACAGGGCGTCCTGGAAACACCATATATTTT,CASSLLSTGRPGNTIYF
TRBJ2-7,.,.,TRBV7-8,14,TGTGCCAGCAGCTTAGAGGTAGCTTCGATCCTGCAGTACTTC,CASSLEVASILQYF
TRBJ2-1,.,.,TRBV5-4,16,TGTGCCAGCAGCTTGGTAGGACGGCAGCTTTACAATGAGCAGTTCTTC,CASSLVGRQLYNEQFF
TRBJ1-2,.,TRBD1,TRBV24-1,15,TGTGCCACCAGTGCTCCCGGGACAGGGTCTGGTGGCTACACCTTC,CATSAPGTGSGGYTF
TRBJ2-5,.,.,TRBV7-3,14,TGTGCCAGCAGCTTAATGGGCCCCGGAGAGACCCAGTACTTC,CASSLMGPGETQYF
TRBJ1-1,.,.,TRBV28,13,TGTGCCAGCAGCGAGAGGGGGAACACTGAAGCTTTCTTT,CASSERGNTEAFF
TRBJ2-7,.,.,TRBV30,14,TGTGCCTGGAGTGTATCGAGCTTGAGCTACGAGCAGTACTTC,CAWSVSSLSYEQYF
TRBJ1-2,.,TRBD1,TRBV11-3,13,TGTGCCAGCAGCGGGGACAGGGGCGCTGGCTACACCTTC,CASSGDRGAGYTF
TRBJ2-3,.,TRBD1,TRBV6-2/TRBV6-3,14,TGTGCCAGCAGTACAGGGGGAAGCACAGATACGCAGTATTTT,CASSTGGSTDTQYF
TRBJ2-7,.,.,TRBV12-3/TRBV12-4,12,TGTGCCAGCAGCTTCGGACCATACGAGCAGTACTTC,CASSFGPYEQYF
TRBJ2-7,.,.,TRBV28,15,TGTGCCAGCAGCCAACATACAAGAAGTAAAGACGAGCAGTACTTC,CASSQHTRSKDEQYF
TRBJ2-7,.,TRBD1,TRBV11-2,13,TGTGCCAGCAGCTCACCCGACAGGGCCGAGCAGTACTTC,CASSSPDRAEQYF
TRBJ1-1,few,TRBD1,TRBV28,14,TGTGCCAGCAGGAATGGACAGGGTACAGGTGAAGCTTTCTTT,CASRNGQGTGEAFF
TRBJ2-1,.,TRBD2,TRBV24-1,17,TGTGCCACCAGTGACCTCGGGGGGGGAAAAGCCTACAATGAGCAGTTCTTC,CATSDLGGGKAYNEQFF